The T cell receptor (beta chain) described here comes from a study of breast tumors, draining lymph nodes, adjacent tissues. Breast cancer patients provided tissue from their axillary draining lymph nodes. Whole-study results and caveats: Luminal-like breast cancer showed significantly higher tumor–nontumor repertoire similarity than basal-like. Compared with lymph nodes, tumors were less diverse; compared with nontumor tissue, more. Most tumor T cells seemingly derive from lymph node, then expand in tumor.

Via MiXCR, TCRdb re-called the multiplex PCR reads, giving one row per CDR3 protein. The sample lists around 150,000 distinct CDR3 sequences, over 25% occurring once. This clonotype was observed many times. What it binds is unknown. The CDR3 covers 17 residues. Germline CDR1 and CDR2: KGHSH and LQKENI. V was trimmed by 1 base and J by 2 bases, leaving 16 bases between them. Sequenced sample: axillary lymph node tissue. The gene calls are TRBV18 and TRBJ2-3; D is ambiguous. The origin of this receptor is a female donor with breast cancer. Some clones in this sample may be carry-over from other donors' samples. The CDR3 DNA reads as TGTGCCAGCTCACCACAACCGACGGGCCCATCCACAGATACGCAGTATTTT. It yields the protein CASSPQPTGPSTDTQYF.